This record looks at one T cell receptor beta chain sequence and its context. Its antigen specificity is not known. No base-level quality is on record; no much larger clone is a single base apart. This record belongs to a study of blood T cell repertoires in COVID-19 (TCRdb year 2020). About the investigation overall: The collaborator samples originated in the United States, Italy and Spain and spanned the acute and convalescent phases of COVID-19. The prospective study material was composed of cDNA or gDNA derived from T cells, B-cell-depleted T cells, or PBMCs. A freely available public database, intended as a resource for researchers studying the immune response to SARS-CoV-2, is where the repertoires were released. Where available, HLA class I and class II types were obtained from metadata supplied by the sample provider rather than from assay-based typing. The samples were drawn from two sources: the first 160 participants of the ongoing ImmuneRACE study, and about 1,300 subjects contributed by 6 global collaborators. Sample metadata almost always included a de-identified subject ID, COVID-19 status, age in years and sex. Deeply sampled blood TCRbeta repertoires from subjects exposed to, actively infected with, or recovered from COVID-19 were included in the dataset. Broad study findings and their caveats: How much clinical and demographic metadata was included differed by source and by participant, and the metadata was provided uncurated.

The CDR3 runs 16 residues from the cysteine to the phenylalanine. Just CDR3 DNA is preserved here, 48 bases in frame from base 1. Based on the germline V gene (reference sequence), the CDR1 and CDR2 sequences are MNHEY and SMNVEV. Between the V and J ends, shortened by 0 bases and 4 bases respectively, the junction contains 13 bases. TCRbeta CDR3 regions were amplified from genomic DNA by means of the immunoSEQ Assay, a bias-controlled multiplex PCR. The original pipeline was this. The number of nucleated cells in each sample was estimated by amplification of reference gene primers within the assay. To quantify the absolute abundance of each unique TCRbeta CDR3 rearrangement, sequence reads were collapsed and filtered. For each sample, productive Simpson clonality was calculated by taking the square root of Simpson's diversity index across productive rearrangements. The immuneACCESS repertoire file appears here via TCRdb, limited to in-frame rearrangements. These files lack a portion of the clones; in checked studies, under half of the deficit traces to unresolved V genes, and the cause of the others is not known. D and trimming come from the DNA, and the V and J calls and clone size come from that table. For this sample there are approximately 300,000 clones; approximately 90% appear just once. The ten largest make up approximately 4% of the sample.

Collaborating institutions collected whole blood in K2EDTA tubes following their own protocols. For TCRbeta analysis, collaborators shipped samples as frozen whole blood, isolated PBMCs, or DNA extracted from either of those sample types. The rearranged segments are TRBV27 and TRBJ2-1; 6 matching bases give a weak D call of TRBD1. Sequencing was performed on peripheral blood. The origin of this receptor is a woman in her fifties or sixties with active or convalescent COVID-19. In nucleotides, the sequence is TGTGCCAGCAGTTTATCTCCCCGGACAGTTTACAATGAGCAGTTCTTC. This yields the protein CASSLSPRTVYNEQFF.